Listed here is a single T cell receptor (beta chain). Its target is not known. The sample belongs to a study of blood T cells in healthy people across ages. Total RNA extracted from each sample amounted to at least 6 micrograms. The germline V and J ends were trimmed by 2 bases and 5 bases, with 9 bases remaining between them. This CDR3 region has 12 residues. CDR1 is DFQATT and CDR2 is SNEGSKA in the germline V gene (reference sequence). Whole-study findings and limits: Among long-lived donors, naive CD4+ cells were more numerous and diversity higher than in aged donors.

Primers used in a second PCR of roughly 6 to 11 cycles were a sample-barcoded 5' primer and a J-beta primer mix. A single record per CDR3 protein comes from TCRdb applying MiXCR to the 5' RACE reads. The sample lists roughly 500,000 distinct CDR3 sequences; 25% to 30% were seen once. The chain links TRBV20-1 to TRBJ2-5; D tentatively reads TRBD1 or TRBD2 (5 bases each). The source is a woman in her 70s in good health. Input material: blood. This CDR3 reads CSARLAGETQYF. DNA for the CDR3: TGCAGTGCTAGACTAGCAGGGGAGACCCAGTACTTC.